This T cell receptor (beta chain) was identified in a study of T cell repertoires in cytomegalovirus infection. This clonotype was seen at least ten times. TCRdb fed the reads into MiXCR, producing one record per CDR3 protein. The data hold hundreds of thousands of distinct CDR3 sequences, with approximately 30% observed a single time. The V gene lost 5 bases and the J gene lost 5 bases, with 20 bases spanning the gap. Germline lookup yields CDR1 SGHTA and CDR2 FQGNSA. This CDR3 is built from 16 residues. This chain links TRBV7-2 with TRBJ2-3; D possibly corresponds to TRBD1 (6 bases). The material sequenced was PBMCs. This TCR came from a human donor in good health (CMV status not recorded). Some clones in this sample may be carry-over from other donors' samples. The CDR3 spells CASSVRTVLGEDTQYF. The DNA of the CDR3 is TGTGCCAGCAGCGTACGGACAGTTCTAGGTGAAGATACGCAGTATTTT.